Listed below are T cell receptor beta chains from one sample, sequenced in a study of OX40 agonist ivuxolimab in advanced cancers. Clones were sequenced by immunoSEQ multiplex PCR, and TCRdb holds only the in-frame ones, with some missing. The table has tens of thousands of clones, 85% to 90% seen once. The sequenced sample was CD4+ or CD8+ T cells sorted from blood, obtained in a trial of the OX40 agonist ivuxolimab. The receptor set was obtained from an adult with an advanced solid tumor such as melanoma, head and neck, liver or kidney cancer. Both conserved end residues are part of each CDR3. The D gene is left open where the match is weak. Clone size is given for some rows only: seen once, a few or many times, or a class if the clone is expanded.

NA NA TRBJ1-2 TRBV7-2 CASSLVGGRQLYGYTF TGTGCCAGCAGCTTAGTAGGAGGCAGGCAACTCTATGGCTACACCTTC
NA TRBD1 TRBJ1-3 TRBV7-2 CASSFATGTRNTIYF TGTGCCAGCAGCTTCGCGACAGGGACAAGGAACACCATATATTTT
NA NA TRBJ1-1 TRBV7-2 CASSLEGGSGAFF TGTGCCAGCAGCCTCGAGGGGGGAAGCGGAGCTTTCTTT
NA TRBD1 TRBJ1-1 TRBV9 CASSPGGQMNTEAFF TGTGCCAGCAGCCCCGGGGGACAGATGAACACTGAAGCTTTCTTT
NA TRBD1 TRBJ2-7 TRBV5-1 CASSQGDGFYEQYF TGCGCCAGCAGCCAGGGGGACGGGTTCTACGAGCAGTACTTC
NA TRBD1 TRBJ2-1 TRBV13 CASSRTGGAYNEQFF TGTGCCAGCAGCCGGACAGGGGGCGCCTACAATGAGCAGTTCTTC
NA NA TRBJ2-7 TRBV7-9 CASSLAQGTKYF TGTGCCAGCAGCTTAGCACAGGGCACGAAGTACTTC
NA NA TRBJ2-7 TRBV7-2 CASSWGVDEQYF TGTGCCAGCAGCTGGGGGGTCGACGAGCAGTACTTC
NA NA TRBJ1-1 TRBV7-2 CASSVKTEAFF TGTGCCAGCAGCGTCAAGACTGAAGCTTTCTTT
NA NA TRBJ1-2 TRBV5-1 CASSLTGKSGGYTF TGCGCCAGCAGCTTGACAGGGAAGTCGGGTGGCTACACCTTC
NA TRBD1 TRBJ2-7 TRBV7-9 CASSLRGGAVAEQYF TGTGCCAGCAGCTTACGAGGGGGCGCGGTAGCCGAGCAGTACTTC
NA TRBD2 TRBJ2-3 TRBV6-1 CASSELAGPLGTQYF TGTGCCAGCAGTGAACTAGCGGGGCCTCTTGGTACGCAGTATTTT
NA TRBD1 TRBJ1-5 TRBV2 CASSYGQGRQPQHF TGTGCCAGCAGCTACGGACAGGGAAGGCAGCCCCAGCATTTT
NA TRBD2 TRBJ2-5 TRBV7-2 CASSHRSGSGETQYF TGTGCCAGCAGCCACCGTAGCGGGAGTGGGGAGACCCAGTACTTC
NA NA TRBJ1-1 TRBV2 CASSAREVNTEAFF TGTGCCAGCAGTGCAAGGGAGGTGAACACTGAAGCTTTCTTT
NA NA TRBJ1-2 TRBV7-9 CASSAGLVGGYTF TGTGCCAGCAGCGCGGGGCTGGTAGGTGGCTACACCTTC
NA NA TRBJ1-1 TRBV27 CASSYAIGDTEAFF TGTGCCAGCAGTTACGCCATAGGGGACACTGAAGCTTTCTTT
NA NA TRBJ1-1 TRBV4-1 CASSQTGHPENTEAFF TGCGCCAGCAGCCAAACGGGACACCCCGAGAACACTGAAGCTTTCTTT
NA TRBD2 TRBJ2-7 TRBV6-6 CASSYSTSGRDEQYF TGTGCCAGCAGTTACTCGACTAGCGGGAGGGACGAGCAGTACTTC
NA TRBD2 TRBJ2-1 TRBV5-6 CASSLGGGSYNEQFF TGTGCCAGCAGCTTAGGCGGGGGGTCATACAATGAGCAGTTCTTC
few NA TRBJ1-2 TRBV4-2 CASSQERYGYTF TGTGCCAGCAGCCAAGAGAGGTATGGCTACACCTTC
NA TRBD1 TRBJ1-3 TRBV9 CASSVGTGGHSGNTIYF TGTGCCAGCAGCGTAGGAACAGGGGGCCACTCTGGAAACACCATATATTTT
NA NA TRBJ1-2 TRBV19 CASSIDLTRRDYGYTF TGTGCCAGTAGTATAGATCTAACGAGGAGGGACTATGGCTACACCTTC
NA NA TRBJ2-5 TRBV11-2 CASSQNRETQYF TGTGCCAGCAGCCAAAATCGGGAGACCCAGTACTTC
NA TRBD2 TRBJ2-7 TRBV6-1 CASRTGTSGPYEQYF TGTGCCAGCAGGACAGGGACTAGCGGACCCTACGAGCAGTACTTC
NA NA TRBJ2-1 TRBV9 CASSVDRGGVSYNEQFF TGTGCCAGCAGCGTAGACAGGGGAGGGGTCTCCTACAATGAGCAGTTCTTC
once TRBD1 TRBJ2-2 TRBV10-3 CAISESQGGTGELFF TGTGCCATCAGTGAGTCACAGGGGGGCACCGGGGAGCTGTTTTTT
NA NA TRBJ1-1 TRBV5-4 CASSFTQTEAFF TGTGCCAGCAGCTTTACTCAGACTGAAGCTTTCTTT
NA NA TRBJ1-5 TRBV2 CASSRDQSISNQPQHF TGTGCCAGCAGTAGGGATCAGAGCATCAGCAATCAGCCCCAGCATTTT
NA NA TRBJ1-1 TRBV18 CASSPRHFVENTEAFF TGTGCCAGCTCACCACGTCATTTTGTGGAGAACACTGAAGCTTTCTTT
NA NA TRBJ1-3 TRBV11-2 CASSLGFGANSGNTIYF TGTGCCAGCAGCTTAGGATTTGGGGCCAACTCTGGAAACACCATATATTTT
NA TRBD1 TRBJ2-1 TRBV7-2 CASSPDRGEYYEQFF TGTGCCAGCAGCCCGGACAGGGGAGAATATTATGAGCAGTTCTTC
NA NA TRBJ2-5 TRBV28 CASSPPGGRLQETQYF TGTGCCAGCAGTCCCCCGGGCGGACGGCTCCAAGAGACCCAGTACTTC
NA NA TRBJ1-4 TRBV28 CASSLPAGSIEKLFF TGTGCCAGCAGTTTACCGGCAGGTTCGATCGAAAAACTGTTTTTT
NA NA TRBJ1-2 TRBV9 CASSVSMDPYGYTF TGTGCCAGCAGCGTATCTATGGACCCCTATGGCTACACCTTC
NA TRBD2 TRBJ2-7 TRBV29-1 CSVATSGGFYEQYF TGCAGCGTCGCAACTAGCGGGGGGTTTTACGAGCAGTACTTC
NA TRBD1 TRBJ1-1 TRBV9 CASNLRGLGTEAFF TGTGCCAGCAATTTGAGGGGGCTAGGCACTGAAGCTTTCTTT
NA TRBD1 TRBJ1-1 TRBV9 CASSQNNRGSEAFF TGTGCCAGCAGCCAAAATAACAGGGGCTCTGAAGCTTTCTTT
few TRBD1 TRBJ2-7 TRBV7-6 CASSPWDSYEQYF TGTGCCAGCAGCCCATGGGACAGCTACGAGCAGTACTTC
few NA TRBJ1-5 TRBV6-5 CASSSVNQPQHF TGTGCCAGCAGTTCCGTAAATCAGCCCCAGCATTTT
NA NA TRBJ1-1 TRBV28 CASSQTVTEAFF TGTGCCAGCAGCCAGACAGTCACTGAAGCTTTCTTT
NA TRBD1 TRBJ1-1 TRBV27 CASSIQGARAFF TGTGCCAGCAGTATACAGGGGGCGCGAGCTTTCTTT
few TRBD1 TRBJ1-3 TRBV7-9 CASSLAGTGGAGNTIYF TGTGCCAGCAGCTTAGCCGGGACAGGGGGAGCCGGAAACACCATATATTTT
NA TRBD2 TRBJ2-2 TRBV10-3 CAISESGGGIAGTGELFF TGTGCCATCAGTGAGTCCGGCGGGGGGATTGCCGGGACCGGGGAGCTGTTTTTT
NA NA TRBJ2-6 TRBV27 CASSLFAASGANVLTF TGTGCCAGCAGTTTATTTGCCGCCTCTGGGGCCAACGTCCTGACTTTC
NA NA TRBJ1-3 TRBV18 CASSPGTGGNTIYF TGTGCCAGCTCACCCGGGACGGGAGGAAACACCATATATTTT
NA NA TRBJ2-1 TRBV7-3 CASSIHASGVADEQFF TGTGCCAGCAGCATCCACGCCTCAGGGGTTGCAGATGAGCAGTTCTTC
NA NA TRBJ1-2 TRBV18 CASSSTNYGYTF TGTGCCAGCTCGTCGACTAACTATGGCTACACCTTC
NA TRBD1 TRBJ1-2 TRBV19 CASSKTGKGGYTF TGTGCCAGTAGTAAGACAGGGAAGGGTGGCTACACCTTC
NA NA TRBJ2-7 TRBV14 CASSPLGGVSYEQYF TGTGCCAGCAGTCCATTAGGGGGGGTCTCCTACGAGCAGTACTTC
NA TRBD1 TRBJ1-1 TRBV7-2 CASSLPGQTFLEAFF TGTGCCAGCAGCTTGCCGGGACAGACATTTCTTGAAGCTTTCTTT
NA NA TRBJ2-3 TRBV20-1 CSARRDTQYF TGCAGTGCCCGTAGAGATACGCAGTATTTT
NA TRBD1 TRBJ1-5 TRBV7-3 CASSLDRDQPQHF TGTGCCAGCAGCTTGGACAGGGATCAGCCCCAGCATTTT
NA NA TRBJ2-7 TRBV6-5 CASSRDTSYEQYF TGTGCCAGCAGTCGGGACACCTCCTACGAGCAGTACTTC
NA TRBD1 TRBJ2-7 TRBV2 CASSEIDRGNSYEQYF TGTGCCAGCAGTGAAATAGACAGGGGAAACTCCTACGAGCAGTACTTC
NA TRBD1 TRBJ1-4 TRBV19 CASSPGQGGEKLFF TGTGCCAGTAGCCCGGGACAGGGCGGTGAAAAACTGTTTTTT
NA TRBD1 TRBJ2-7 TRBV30 CAWSGQGYPYEQYF TGTGCCTGGTCGGGACAGGGATATCCCTACGAGCAGTACTTC
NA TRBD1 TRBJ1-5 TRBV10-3 CAIRDGTAIQPQHF TGTGCCATCAGGGACGGGACAGCTATTCAGCCCCAGCATTTT
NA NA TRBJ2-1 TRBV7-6 CASSSNWGDSSVNEQFF TGTGCCAGCAGCTCAAATTGGGGGGACTCCTCGGTAAATGAGCAGTTCTTC
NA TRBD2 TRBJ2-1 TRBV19 CASRSSGRRYNEQFF TGTGCCAGTAGATCTAGCGGGAGACGCTACAATGAGCAGTTCTTC